A single sample is the source of the 8 T cell receptor beta chains below, sequenced in a study of cytomegalovirus exposure and HLA in healthy donors. A multiplex PCR was run with 60 Vbeta primers and 13 Jbeta primers. Measured with immunoSEQ multiplex PCR; TCRdb has only the in-frame clones, and not every one. The sample holds roughly 120,000 clones, 75% to 80% seen once. Material for sequencing was PBMCs. Receptors originate from a man in his forties in good health and CMV-seronegative.

V and J are TRBV18 and TRBJ1-3; perhaps TRBD1 as D (5 bases). The germline gives CDR1 KGHSH, CDR2 LQKENI. The CDR3 is 15 residues long. The V end was cut by 3 bases, the J end by 4 bases, with 13 bases between. The CDR3 sequence: CASSPQGPGGNTIYF. The DNA of the CDR3 is TGTGCCAGCTCACCCCAAGGGCCAGGGGGAAACACCATATATTTT.

The rearrangement joins TRBV18 to TRBJ2-5, with TRBD2 matching 7 bases. The CDR3 is 15 amino acids. Germline values: CDR1 KGHSH, CDR2 LQKENI. V was pared by 3 bases and J by 1 base, with 5 bases of the junction left unmatched. The CDR3 reads CASSPVGGTQETQYF. The CDR3 nucleotides read TGTGCCAGCTCACCGGTCGGGGGGACCCAAGAGACCCAGTACTTC.

The chain is built from TRBV5-1 and TRBJ2-1; 11 bases map to TRBD1. The V gene end was trimmed by 5 bases and the J gene end by 6 bases; junction bases not matched to a gene: 7. CDR3 size: 15 residues. In germline, CDR1 is SGHRS, CDR2 YFSETQ. CDR3: CASSRTGTGGNEQFF. For the CDR3, the DNA is TGCGCCAGCAGTCGAACCGGGACAGGGGGCAATGAGCAGTTCTTC. Filled out from reference TRBV5-1 and TRBJ2-1, the complete variable domain reads KAGVTQTPRYLIKTRGQQVTLSCSPISGHRSVSWYQQTPGQGLQFLFEYFSETQRNKGNFPGRFSGRQFSNSRSEMNVSTLELGDSALYLCASSRTGTGGNEQFFGPGTRLTVL.

This chain uses TRBV5-6 with TRBJ2-7; TRBD2 might be the D (5 bases). The CDR3 is 15 residues long. CDR1 and CDR2 (germline): SGHDT, YYEEEE. V was shortened by 8 bases and J by 4 bases, with 22 bases between the two germline ends. CDR3 sequence reads: CASSPRRATEYEQYF. CDR3 coding DNA: TGTGCCAGTTCCCCCCGGCGGGCCACTGAGTACGAGCAGTACTTC.

The chain employs TRBV5-5 and TRBJ1-5; perhaps TRBD1 as D (5 bases). CDR1 and CDR2 (germline): SGHKS, YYEKEE (reference sequence). Deletions cut 0 bases from V and 7 bases from J, with 14 bases between. The CDR3 length is 15 residues. CDR3 nucleotide sequence: TGTGCCAGCAGCTTGGGGGGGGTAGTGGAGCAGCCCCAGCATTTT. It encodes CASSLGGVVEQPQHF. The variable domain in full, completed from reference TRBV5-5 and TRBJ1-5, reads DAGVTQSPTHLIKTRGQQVTLRCSPISGHKSVSWYQQVLGQGPQFIFQYYEKEERGRGNFPDRFSARQFPNYSSELNVNALLLGDSALYLCASSLGGVVEQPQHFGDGTRLSIL.

This rearrangement joins TRBV2 to TRBJ1-1; D gene ambiguous. Per the germline V gene, CDR1 is SNHLY and CDR2 is FYNNEI. The CDR3 loop spans 13 amino acids. Trimming shortened V by 11 bases and J by 4 bases, and 17 bases separated the two germline ends. The CDR3, as DNA: TGTGCCTCCCAGGAGTGGAGGGTCACTGAAGCTTTCTTT. It specifies CASQEWRVTEAFF.

The chain combines TRBV10-3 with TRBJ2-7; D gene ambiguous. The CDR3 runs to 12 residues. From germline, CDR1 is ENHRY and CDR2 SYGVKD. The V gene lost 6 bases and the J gene lost 0 bases, with 6 bases spanning the gap. The DNA for the CDR3 is TGTGCCATCAGACAGAGCTCCTACGAGCAGTACTTC. Its protein product is CAIRQSSYEQYF.

In this sample, this clone turned up once. The chain combines TRBV6-5 with TRBJ2-4; 7 bases fit TRBD1. This CDR3 is 15 amino acids long. Germline lookup yields CDR1 MNHEY and CDR2 SVGAGI. Trimming cost V 6 bases and J 8 bases; bases outside gene matches: 13. CDR3 DNA: TGTGCCAGCAGGCCGACCTTGGGACAGAGGGACATTCAGTACTTC. Translating gives CASRPTLGQRDIQYF.